The TCR beta chain under discussion was sequenced for a study of vaccination and CD4 T cells after COVID-19. Turning to the study itself: Six males and four females constituted the convalescent cohort, two of whom were Hispanic. Overall study findings and caveats: Going from approximately 21 to 40, median SARS-CoV-2-reactive clonotypes did not rise significantly. In convalescent patients, a median around 87% of reactive clones appeared only post-vaccination.

The Oncomine TCR Beta short-read assay sequenced DNA from cultured CD4+ T cells. Genomic DNA from cultured CD4+ T cells was extracted. MiXCR, run by TCRdb on the PCR reads, gives a single entry per CDR3 protein. The sample shows 11,000 or so distinct CDR3 sequences, approximately 30% of them seen only once. The V gene end was trimmed by 7 bases and the J gene end by 5 bases; junction bases not matched to a gene: 5. From germline, CDR1 is SGHTA and CDR2 FQGNSA. The CDR3 is made up of 14 amino acids. Treatment: approximately 9-day PBMC culture with coronavirus spike peptide pools or control peptides (ViraFEST assay). Those CD4+ T cells from the unexposed donor predate the COVID-19 pandemic (2011-2018). Wells contained 1.8 million or so PBMCs each, and these were cultured with about 9.2 IU/ml IL-2 and roughly 9.5 ug/ml peptide pools. About this clonotype itself: Its antigen remains unknown.

This receptor was taken from a human donor in good health. The J gene is TRBJ2-3, the V gene TRBV7-2, with TRBD2 matching over 11 bases. Source material: CD4+ T cells from blood, cultured in vitro. CDR3 in amino acids: CASMASGRIDTQYF. As DNA, the CDR3 is TGTGCCAGCATGGCTAGCGGGAGGATAGATACGCAGTATTTT.